This T cell receptor (beta chain) was sequenced in a study of blood T cell repertoires in COVID-19. Libraries were prepared by immunoSEQ multiplex PCR; TCRdb keeps only in-frame clonotypes and omits some of them. The table lists fewer than 250,000 clones, 70% to 90% of them singletons. V lost 5 bases, J lost 4 bases, and 14 bases lay in between. The CDR3 is 14 amino acids. Germline CDR1 is SGHTA and CDR2 is FQGTGA. The sequenced sample was peripheral blood. The TCR was taken from a man aged 30 to 39 with COVID-19, enrolled during active disease. The chain employs TRBV7-3 and TRBJ1-1; D is unresolved. CDR3 DNA sequence: TGTGCCAGCAGCGCAAATGGGGAGAGCACTGAAGCTTTCTTT. This encodes CASSANGESTEAFF.